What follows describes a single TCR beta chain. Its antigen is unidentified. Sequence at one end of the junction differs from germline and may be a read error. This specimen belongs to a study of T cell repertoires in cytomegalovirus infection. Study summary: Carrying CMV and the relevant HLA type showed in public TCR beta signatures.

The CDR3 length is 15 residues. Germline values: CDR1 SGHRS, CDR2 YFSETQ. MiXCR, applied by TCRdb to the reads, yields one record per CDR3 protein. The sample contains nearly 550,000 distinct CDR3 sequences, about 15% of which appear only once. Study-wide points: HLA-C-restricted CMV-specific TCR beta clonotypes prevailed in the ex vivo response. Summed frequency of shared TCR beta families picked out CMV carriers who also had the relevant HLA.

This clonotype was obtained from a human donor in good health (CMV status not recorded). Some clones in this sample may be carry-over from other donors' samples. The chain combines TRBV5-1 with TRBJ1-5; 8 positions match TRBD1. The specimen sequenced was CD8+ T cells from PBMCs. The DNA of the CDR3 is TGCGCCAGCAGCCCGACAGGGGTGAGCAATCAGCTCCAGCATTTT. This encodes CASSPTGVSNQLQHF.